This T cell receptor beta chain was retrieved from a study of blood T cell repertoires in COVID-19. In the study overall: Acute-phase and convalescent COVID-19 samples originated in the United States, Italy and Spain. Sources were T cells, B-cell-depleted T cells, or PBMCs; the material itself was cDNA or gDNA.

The CDR3 spans 14 residues. V lost 4 bases and J lost 0, with 9 bases in between. Germline loops: CDR1 SGHTA, CDR2 FQGNSA. This table comes from immunoSEQ multiplex PCR, and its TCRdb copy is limited to in-frame clones, with some not included. The data contain 200,000 or so clones, approximately 84% of them singletons. The receptor was derived from a woman aged 60-75 years with acute or convalescent COVID-19. The sequencing sample was made of peripheral blood. The rearrangement uses TRBV7-2 and TRBJ1-1, with a possible D match to TRBD1 (6 bases). The CDR3 region is CASSYRVMNTEAFF. As DNA, the CDR3 is TGTGCCAGCAGCTACAGGGTTATGAACACTGAAGCTTTCTTT.